This entry lists 25 T cell receptor beta chains sequenced from one sample in a study of a mutant IDH1 vaccine in newly diagnosed glioma. Time point described: week 47, end of study. Every single dose of the vaccine, 300 ug of mutant IDH1 20-mer peptide, came with topical imiquimod. No antigen has been assigned to these receptors. This table comes from immunoSEQ multiplex PCR, and its TCRdb copy is limited to in-frame clones, with some not included. The repertoire includes tens of thousands of clones, about three quarters of them detected once, and more than 4% sits in the top ten. Sequences were derived from PBMCs, sampled from a glioma patient whose treatment included an IDH1 peptide vaccine. These receptors all stem from a woman in her forties with glioma. Some clones in this sample may be carry-over from other donors' samples.

The chain has TRBV9 and TRBJ1-1, with D maybe TRBD1 (5 bases). The CDR3 length is 11 residues. The V end lost 4 bases, the J end lost 8 bases, and 9 bases lay between the germline ends. Germline assignment: CDR1 SGDLS and CDR2 YYNGEE. CDR3 residues: CASSLEGEAFF. CDR3 sequence (DNA): TGTGCCAGCAGCCTGGAGGGGGAAGCTTTCTTT.

The chain has TRBV13 and TRBJ2-1, with TRBD2 matching 10 bases. Germline V lookup: CDR1 PRHDT, CDR2 FYEKMQ (reference sequence). V was clipped by 1 base and J by 3 bases; unmatched bases: 3. The length of the CDR3 is 16 residues. The CDR3 coding sequence is TGTGCCAGCAGCTTAGTAGCGGGGGGAAACTACAATGAGCAGTTCTTC. This codes for CASSLVAGGNYNEQFF.

The gene calls are TRBV6-1 and TRBJ2-2; D gene unclear. Germline assignment: CDR1 MNHNS and CDR2 SASEGT. The CDR3 covers 14 residues. Trimming stripped 2 bases from V and 5 bases from J, with 9 bases between. CDR3 protein: CASSEIQRTGELFF. For the CDR3, the DNA is TGTGCCAGCAGTGAAATCCAGAGAACCGGGGAGCTGTTTTTT.

The CDR3 loop reads CASSFLTSGGYEQYF. Written as DNA, the CDR3 is TGTGCCAGCAGCTTTCTGACTAGCGGGGGCTACGAGCAGTACTTC. The gene calls are TRBV7-2 and TRBJ2-7; 12 bases are shared with TRBD2. The germline V gene has CDR1 SGHTA and CDR2 FQGNSA. The CDR3 loop spans 15 amino acids. V was pared by 3 bases and J by 3 bases, with 3 bases of the junction left unmatched. Complete variable domain (other parts from reference TRBV7-2 and TRBJ2-7): GAGVSQSPSNKVTEKGKDVELRCDPISGHTALYWYRQSLGQGLEFLIYFQGNSAPDKSGLPSDRFSAERTGGSVSTLTIQRTQQEDSAVYLCASSFLTSGGYEQYFGPGTRLTVT.

As for this clone: Other DNA sequences in this sample translate to the same CDR3. The V gene is TRBV4-2, the J gene TRBJ1-4; 9 nucleotides line up with TRBD1. This CDR3 is built from 15 residues. Trimming cost V 4 bases and J 8 bases; bases outside gene matches: 8. Germline CDR1 LGHNA, CDR2 YNFKEQ. The CDR3 reads CASSLTGGFNEKLFF. CDR3 coding DNA: TGTGCCAGCAGCCTCACAGGGGGCTTTAACGAAAAACTGTTTTTT.

The gene calls are TRBV6-4 and TRBJ1-4; 7 bases align to TRBD1. CDR1 and CDR2 (germline): MRHNA, SNTAGT. The CDR3 is made up of 15 amino acids. J lost 6 bases, V lost 0 bases, and 4 bases had no gene match. The CDR3 sequence: CASSDSDRVDEKLFF. CDR3 DNA: TGTGCCAGCAGTGACTCTGACAGGGTGGATGAAAAACTGTTTTTT.

The gene calls are TRBV5-6 and TRBJ2-7; 10 bases match TRBD2. Germline CDR1 is SGHDT and CDR2 is YYEEEE. This CDR3 is built from 15 residues. Trimming removed 0 bases from V and 5 bases from J; junction bases left unmatched: 5. The CDR3 DNA sequence: TGTGCCAGCAGCTTGGCAGCGGGGGGGCCCCACGAGCAGTACTTC. Its translation is CASSLAAGGPHEQYF.

This chain's CDR3 is CAWRDHLAGAYNEQFF. CDR3 DNA sequence: TGTGCCTGGAGGGACCATCTAGCGGGGGCCTACAATGAGCAGTTCTTC. The rearrangement joins TRBV30 to TRBJ2-1, with TRBD2 matching 10 bases. CDR1 and CDR2 (germline): GTSNPN, SVGIG (reference sequence). The CDR3 has 16 residues. V lost 3 bases to trimming and J lost 2 bases; unmatched junction nucleotides: 7.

This clone was recorded once. J is TRBJ1-1 and V is TRBV30; D possibly corresponds to TRBD1 (6 bases). The CDR3 spans 12 residues. V was clipped by 4 bases and J by 11 bases, with 17 bases between them. The V gene's germline CDR1 is GTSNPN and CDR2 SVGIG (reference sequence). The CDR3 DNA sequence: TGTGCCTGGACCCCGGGGGCAGCGGTCGCTTTCTTT. Encoded protein: CAWTPGAAVAFF.

The table lists this clone with a few counts. CDR3 protein: CAWSVRGGEQYF. For the CDR3, the DNA is TGTGCCTGGAGTGTACGAGGGGGCGAGCAGTACTTC. The chain employs TRBV30 and TRBJ2-7, with D possibly matching TRBD1 (6 bases). CDR3 length: 12 residues. V was pared by 0 bases and J by 6 bases, with 9 bases between. Looked up from germline, CDR1 is GTSNPN and CDR2 is SVGIG (reference sequence).

V is TRBV7-2 and J is TRBJ2-5, with 10 positions matching TRBD2. CDR3 size: 16 residues. Germline assignment: CDR1 SGHTA and CDR2 FQGNSA. The J segment lost 9 bases and the V segment lost 4 bases, leaving 14 bases of the junction unmatched. The DNA for the CDR3 is TGTGCCAGCAGCTCCGTCGGGACTAGCGAGGAGGTGGCCCAGTACTTC. Amino acids: CASSSVGTSEEVAQYF. Full variable domain (remainder filled in from reference TRBV7-2 and TRBJ2-5): GAGVSQSPSNKVTEKGKDVELRCDPISGHTALYWYRQSLGQGLEFLIYFQGNSAPDKSGLPSDRFSAERTGGSVSTLTIQRTQQEDSAVYLCASSSVGTSEEVAQYFGPGTRLLVL.

This clone was picked up a small number of times. The chain recombines TRBV7-9 with TRBJ1-2; no firm D call. The CDR3 is 12 residues long. Germline CDR1 reads SEHNR; CDR2 reads FQNEAQ (reference sequence). With 5 bases removed from V and 6 bases from J, the gap between germline ends came to 10 bases. CDR3 DNA: TGTGCCAGCAGCCTAACCGAAGATGGCTACACCTTC. Protein: CASSLTEDGYTF.

This clone was picked up a small number of times. The V gene is TRBV30, the J gene TRBJ1-3, with D uncertain. V gave up 0 bases and J gave up 0 bases, with 3 bases separating them. Germline CDR1 GTSNPN, CDR2 SVGIG (reference sequence). The CDR3 is 13 residues long. The CDR3 region is CAWSVSSGNTIYF. Written as DNA, the CDR3 is TGTGCCTGGAGTGTAAGCTCTGGAAACACCATATATTTT.

CDR3 bases: TGTGCAAGTCGCTTAAGGAGACAGTCGAATCTCACAGATACGCAGTATTTT. It is translated as CASRLRRQSNLTDTQYF. V usage is TRBV12-2 and J usage is TRBJ2-3; TRBD1, the D gene given by the table, was not confirmed from the DNA. TRBV12-2 is labeled a pseudogene. The CDR3 spans 17 residues.

The chain carries TRBV7-2 and TRBJ2-7, with D possibly being TRBD1 (6 bases). Trimming left V 3 bases short and J 2 bases short, with 17 bases between. This CDR3 region has 16 residues. Germline V gives CDR1 SGHTA, CDR2 FQGNSA. The CDR3 reads CASSFFNRAGAYEQYF. The CDR3 nucleotides read TGTGCCAGCAGCTTTTTCAACAGGGCTGGAGCCTACGAGCAGTACTTC.

This chain connects TRBV7-2 to TRBJ2-3; 9 bases map to TRBD2. In germline, CDR1 is SGHTA, CDR2 FQGNSA. With V trimmed by 2 bases and J by 4 bases, 4 bases remained unmatched. This CDR3 comprises 15 residues. CDR3 region: CASSLSSGEADTQYF. CDR3 sequence (DNA): TGTGCCAGCAGCTTATCTAGCGGGGAGGCAGATACGCAGTATTTT.

The rearrangement uses TRBV9 and TRBJ1-3; D is possibly TRBD1 (6 bases). There are 16 residues in the CDR3. CDR1 is SGDLS, CDR2 YYNGEE, per germline. V lost 0 bases, J lost 6 bases, and 16 bases lay in between. The CDR3 DNA reads TGTGCCAGCAGCGTAGAGGACAGCCGGTTAGCAAACACCATATATTTT. Amino acid sequence: CASSVEDSRLANTIYF.

This clone was observed a few times. This sequence joins TRBV5-5 and TRBJ1-5; unclear D gene. The V end lost 4 bases, the J end lost 0 bases, and 17 bases lay between the germline ends. This CDR3 is 17 amino acids long. CDR1 is SGHKS, CDR2 YYEKEE, per germline (reference sequence). CDR3 DNA sequence: TGTGCCAGCAGCCTCACGATGGCAGACTATAGCAATCAGCCCCAGCATTTT. This gives the protein CASSLTMADYSNQPQHF.

This clone was seen a single time. The CDR3 loop reads CAWVDLAYEQYF. The DNA of the CDR3 is TGTGCCTGGGTCGATCTAGCCTACGAGCAGTACTTC. This rearrangement joins TRBV30 to TRBJ2-7, with unresolved D. Germline lookup yields CDR1 GTSNPN and CDR2 SVGIG (reference sequence). V was trimmed by 5 bases and J by 2 bases, leaving 10 bases between them. The CDR3 is 12 amino acids. Full variable domain (outside the CDR3, taken from reference TRBV30 and TRBJ2-7): SQTIHQWPATLVQPVGSPLSLECTVEGTSNPNLYWYRQAAGRGLQLLFYSVGIGQISSEVPQNLSASRPQDRQFILSSKKLLLSDSGFYLCAWVDLAYEQYFGPGTRLTVT.

The chain combines TRBV5-4 with TRBJ2-1; the D gene could be TRBD1 or TRBD2 (7 bases each). V was cut by 0 bases and J by 5 bases, with 18 bases left in between. The CDR3 consists of 17 residues. CDR1 is SGHNT, CDR2 YYREEE, per germline (reference sequence). DNA for the CDR3: TGTGCCAGCAGCTTGGCCAGTTTCAGGGGGGGGAACAATGAGCAGTTCTTC. Translating gives CASSLASFRGGNNEQFF.

The chain recombines TRBV2 with TRBJ2-7; D not resolved. Germline CDR1 and CDR2: SNHLY and FYNNEI. CDR3 length: 14 amino acids. Deletions cut 3 bases from V and 0 bases from J, with 9 bases between. CDR3 in amino acids: CASSDVGLSYEQYF. CDR3 nucleotides: TGTGCCAGCAGTGATGTGGGTCTCTCCTACGAGCAGTACTTC.

The chain joins TRBV18 to TRBJ2-7; perhaps TRBD1 as D (6 bases). Germline V gene lookup returns CDR1 KGHSH and CDR2 LQKENI. Trimming removed 0 bases at V and 6 bases at J, with 15 bases between. CDR3 length equals 15 residues. CDR3 nucleotides: TGTGCCAGCTCACCACCTCAGGGGACCTATCGCGAGCAGTACTTC. Translated, it gives CASSPPQGTYREQYF.

The chain joins TRBV9 to TRBJ2-7; 9 bases map to TRBD2. V gave up 0 bases and J gave up 0 bases; unmatched junction bases: 1. CDR1 is SGDLS and CDR2 is YYNGEE in the germline V gene. CDR3 length: 15 amino acids. CDR3: CASSVGGGVSYEQYF. CDR3 coding DNA: TGTGCCAGCAGCGTAGGCGGGGGGGTCTCCTACGAGCAGTACTTC.

This clone was seen once. The gene calls are TRBV2 and TRBJ1-6; D is unclear. Germline CDR1 SNHLY, CDR2 FYNNEI. V dropped 2 bases and J dropped 8 bases, with 10 bases sitting between them. The CDR3 is made up of 14 amino acids. The CDR3 sequence: CASSELGTDSPLHF. The CDR3 DNA reads TGTGCCAGCAGTGAATTGGGCACGGATTCACCCCTCCACTTT.

This clone was counted between two and nine times. The J gene is TRBJ2-1, the V gene TRBV5-4; the D is unclear. Trimming stripped 4 bases from V and 7 bases from J, with 12 bases between. The CDR3 sequence is 13 residues long. Germline V lookup: CDR1 SGHNT, CDR2 YYREEE (reference sequence). CDR3 loop: CASSVVSRNEQFF. DNA for the CDR3: TGTGCCAGCAGCGTTGTATCCCGGAATGAGCAGTTCTTC.